The 16 T cell receptor beta chains below were found in one sample sequenced in a study of shared clonotypes between healthy human individuals. Data came from immunoSEQ multiplex PCR; TCRdb stores just in-frame clones and leaves some out. The table lists a few million clones, about 90% of them singletons, with approximately 0.41% in the top ten. The sequencing input was naive CD4+ T cells from PBMCs. Subset noted: CD45RA+ positively selected. The receptors come from a man younger than 30 in good health. Some clones in this sample may be carry-over from other donors' samples.

The gene calls are TRBV10-1 and TRBJ1-2, with a tentative D call TRBD1 (6 bases). Germline CDR1 is WNHNN and CDR2 is SYGVQD (reference sequence). Trimming shortened V by 3 bases and J by 8 bases, and 22 bases separated the two germline ends. This CDR3 has 16 amino acids. The CDR3 here is CASSESPTGLTWGYTF. CDR3 sequence (DNA): TGCGCCAGCAGTGAATCACCGACAGGCCTGACATGGGGCTACACCTTC.

The chain links TRBV6-6 to TRBJ1-5; tentatively, D is TRBD1 (6 bases). Germline lookup yields CDR1 MNHNY and CDR2 SVGAGI (reference sequence). Trimming removed 6 bases at V and 1 base at J, with 13 bases between. The CDR3 is 15 amino acids. In nucleotides, the CDR3 is TGTGCCAGCAGCCATGGGACACCGAGCAATCAGCCCCAGCATTTT. This translates into CASSHGTPSNQPQHF.

This clone was picked up one time. As DNA, the CDR3 is TGTGCCAGCAGTTACACGGTTGCGGGCCCCACAGATACGCAGTATTTT. This gives the protein CASSYTVAGPTDTQYF. The chain employs TRBV6-5 and TRBJ2-3; D possibly corresponds to TRBD2 (5 bases). The V gene's germline CDR1 is MNHEY and CDR2 SVGAGI. V shed 2 bases and J shed 2 bases, with 14 bases lying between them. This CDR3 contains 16 residues.

About this clone itself: The sample has other DNA sequences that encode this CDR3 too. V and J are TRBV5-1 and TRBJ1-2; a weak D match, TRBD1 (5 bases). The V end lost 0 bases, the J end lost 4 bases, and 10 bases lay between the germline ends. The CDR3 consists of 14 residues. The germline CDR1 and CDR2 sequences are SGHRS and YFSETQ. CDR3 amino acids: CASSLGGASYGYTF. As DNA, the CDR3 is TGCGCCAGCAGCTTGGGGGGCGCCTCCTATGGCTACACCTTC.

The J gene is TRBJ2-1, the V gene TRBV19; 13 bases line up with TRBD2. The CDR3 consists of 19 residues. The V gene end was trimmed by 5 bases and the J gene end by 2 bases; junction bases not matched to a gene: 12. Germline CDR1 is LNHDA and CDR2 is SQIVND (reference sequence). This CDR3 reads CASSPGTSGTYSAYNEQFF. The DNA for the CDR3 is TGTGCCAGTAGTCCCGGGACTAGCGGGACCTACTCAGCCTACAATGAGCAGTTCTTC.

The rearrangement uses TRBV27 and TRBJ2-1; D ambiguous. The CDR3 is 14 residues long. Trimming left V 0 bases short and J 3 bases short, with 6 bases between. Germline V gene lookup returns CDR1 MNHEY and CDR2 SMNVEV (reference sequence). Written as DNA, the CDR3 is TGTGCCAGCAGTTTATCTGGTGGCTACAATGAGCAGTTCTTC. It is translated as CASSLSGGYNEQFF.

The rearrangement joins TRBV19 to TRBJ2-1, with D unclear. Germline-derived CDR1 and CDR2 are LNHDA and SQIVND (reference sequence). The CDR3 totals 13 residues. V lost 5 bases and J 4 bases, leaving 9 bases between the germline ends. In DNA form, the CDR3 reads TGTGCCAGTAGTTCCGACACATACAATGAGCAGTTCTTC. Encoded protein: CASSSDTYNEQFF.

As for this clone: A junction end diverges from the germline sequence, so it may reflect a read error. The chain employs TRBV6-5 and TRBJ2-2; tentatively, D is TRBD1 (5 bases). Germline lookup yields CDR1 MNHEY and CDR2 SVGAGI. The CDR3 contains 15 residues. CDR3: CASSLGRGYTGELFF. CDR3 nucleotides: TGTGCCAGTAGTTTGGGGCGCGGATACACCGGGGAGCTGTTTTTT.

The chain is built from TRBV28 and TRBJ2-3; TRBD2 aligns across 8 bases. CDR3 length: 17 amino acids. Trimming removed 5 bases from V and 4 bases from J; junction bases left unmatched: 14. Germline CDR1 and CDR2: MDHEN and SYDVKM. The CDR3 DNA follows: TGTGCCAGCAGTCCGGCAAGCCTAGCGGGTAACGCAGATACGCAGTATTTT. It codes for CASSPASLAGNADTQYF.

V is TRBV6-6 and J is TRBJ2-4; possible D gene TRBD2, 5 bases. CDR3 length equals 16 residues. Trimming shortened V by 3 bases and J by 0 bases, and 12 bases separated the two germline ends. The germline V gene has CDR1 MNHNY and CDR2 SVGAGI (reference sequence). The CDR3 coding sequence is TGTGCCAGCAGTTATTTCGGGATACTAGCCAAAAACATTCAGTACTTC. Translated, it gives CASSYFGILAKNIQYF.

V gene TRBV6-5 combines with J gene TRBJ2-3; 10 nucleotides agree with TRBD1. Losses at the gene ends were 5 bases for V and 10 bases for J; bases not matched to a gene: 6. CDR1 and CDR2 from the germline V gene are MNHEY and SVGAGI. The CDR3 has 13 amino acids. The CDR3 sequence is CASSTTGGIAQYF. The CDR3 region has the DNA TGTGCCAGCAGTACGACAGGGGGCATTGCGCAGTATTTT.

The chain is built from TRBV28 and TRBJ2-2; TRBD2 aligns across 14 bases. The CDR3 is 15 residues long. CDR1 and CDR2 from the germline V gene are MDHEN and SYDVKM. V gave up 5 bases and J gave up 8 bases; unmatched junction bases: 4. The CDR3 protein is CASSPRTSGRGELFF. In DNA form, the CDR3 reads TGTGCCAGCAGTCCGAGGACTAGCGGGAGGGGGGAGCTGTTTTTT.

This sequence joins TRBV10-3 and TRBJ2-1; no reliable D call. The CDR3 is made up of 16 amino acids. V was cut by 0 bases and J by 5 bases, with 14 bases left in between. The germline V gene encodes CDR1 ENHRY and CDR2 SYGVKD. CDR3: CAISESKTPPHNEQFF. Here the CDR3 DNA reads TGTGCCATCAGTGAGTCGAAGACCCCCCCCCACAATGAGCAGTTCTTC.

This clone appeared once. This chain joins TRBV29-1 and TRBJ1-2; perhaps TRBD1 as D (6 bases). The CDR3 consists of 13 residues. Trimming stripped 3 bases from V and 7 bases from J, with 15 bases between. Germline V gives CDR1 SQVTM, CDR2 ANQGSEA. CDR3 sequence: CSVDLLGAGGYTF. The CDR3 bases are TGCAGCGTTGATCTTCTGGGGGCCGGTGGCTACACCTTC.

Here the CDR3 reads CASSLRGLSGNTIYF. CDR3 DNA sequence: TGTGCCAGCAGTCTGAGGGGGCTGTCTGGAAACACCATATATTTT. The chain recombines TRBV7-6 with TRBJ1-3; 7 nucleotides agree with TRBD1. The CDR3 spans 15 residues. With 6 bases clipped from V and 1 base from J, the junction kept 6 bases outside the gene matches. CDR1 SGHVS and CDR2 FNYEAQ come from the germline V gene.

V gene TRBV4-1 combines with J gene TRBJ2-1, with 14 positions matching TRBD2. The germline V gene encodes CDR1 MGHRA and CDR2 YSYEKL. J gave up 12 bases and V 1 base, and 11 bases lay outside the gene matches. The CDR3 runs 17 residues. CDR3 in amino acids: CASSQVGTSGRGFLQFF. CDR3 DNA: TGCGCCAGCAGCCAAGTCGGGACTAGCGGGAGAGGGTTCCTGCAGTTCTTC.